This T cell receptor (beta chain) was recorded in a study of T cells in Graves' hyperthyroidism and ophthalmopathy. RNA transcripts yielded amplified TCR beta CDR3 regions. HTBI primers were the set used in a first-round RT-PCR of the TCR CDR3. TCRdb recomputed calls from the multiplex PCR reads with MiXCR, one row per CDR3 protein. The sample has hundreds of thousands of distinct CDR3 sequences, approximately 13% seen once. Used for diagnoses were clinical symptoms, serum thyroxine and TRAb, thyroid ultrasound and orbital computed tomography. This clonotype occurred many times. What was sequenced was blood. The receptor comes from a woman aged 30 to 39 with Graves' hyperthyroidism that later progressed to Graves' ophthalmopathy.

The CDR3 here is CASSLPENTGELFF. CDR3 sequence (DNA): TGTGCCAGCAGCTTACCGGAGAACACCGGGGAGCTGTTTTTT. The rearrangement uses TRBV11-3 and TRBJ2-2; no reliable D call. CDR3 length equals 14 residues. Looked up from germline, CDR1 is SGHNT and CDR2 is YENEEA. Trimming stripped 2 bases from V and 1 base from J, with 5 bases between.